This T cell receptor (beta chain) derives from a study of early T cells in non-severe SARS-CoV-2 infection listed by TCRdb under 2021. Looking at the study overall: Because TCR sequencing relied on bulk RNA taken from unsorted whole blood, pairing of alpha and beta chains was not possible. Overall results and qualifications from the work: Matching against VDJdb was skewed toward anti-spike CD8 responses, likely underestimated virus-specific expansions, and missed private and CD4 specificities.

Library prep was done by 5' RACE. These reads were obtained on a NextSeq 500. To correct for sequencing error and PCR bias, the TCR library protocol tagged individual cDNA molecules with unique molecular identifiers. Both TCR alpha and beta chains were sequenced, and tight co-correlation was observed between alpha and beta sequence abundances in each sample. On the authors' methods: Decombinator V4 was used to perform V gene, J gene and CDR3 annotation of TCR sequences. Expanded TCRs were defined as changing significantly between any two time points under a Poisson model with p below 0.0001. Abundances of TCRs were expressed as counts per million after normalisation to the total number of TCRs sequenced in each sample. TRAV1-2 paired with TRAJ12, TRAJ20 or TRAJ33 defined MAIT TCRs, while TRAV10 paired with TRAJ18 defined iNKT TCRs. A search of VDJdb, accessed on 1 November 2021, was run for TCRs annotated to CMV, EBV and SARS-CoV-2, with TCRs annotated for multiple antigens excluded. Through fastp at Q25 and MiXCR, TCRdb rebuilt clones from the public reads, retaining in-frame beta chains. When rows share a CDR3 protein, they turn into one entry using the most common DNA and genes. TCRdb's processing, not the authors', yielded these V and J calls. Recorded for this sample are more than 95,000 distinct CDR3 sequences; under 15% of them occurred a single time. Just over 20% of the sample is in the top ten clones.

This clonotype was counted only a few times. Its antigen remains undetermined. No much larger clone exists at a distance of one base, and base qualities are not known. From the cysteine up to the phenylalanine, the CDR3 has a length of 15 residues. Just CDR3 DNA is preserved here, 45 bases in frame from base 1. Trimming accounts for 3 bases at V and 3 bases at J, while the number of junction bases matched to no gene is 1. The CDR1 and CDR2 encoded by the germline V gene are MNHNS and SASEGT. The study was a case-control design nested within a healthcare worker cohort in London, UK, with weekly nasopharyngeal swab PCR tests and blood sampling. Healthcare workers were enrolled in the week of the UK lockdown, from 23 to 31 March 2020, and were followed every week for up to roughly 15 weeks.

Recombination connected TRBV6-1 to TRBJ2-3; 12 bases in the middle match TRBD1. Sequencing used whole blood. The receptor was isolated from an adult who was a healthcare worker with PCR-confirmed SARS-CoV-2 infection or an uninfected control (not recorded which). The nucleotide sequence reads TGTGCCAGCAGTGAGGGACAGGGGGCGACAGATACGCAGTATTTT. Its protein product is CASSEGQGATDTQYF.